These T cell receptor beta chains were read from a single sample in a study of blood T cells in healthy people across ages. TCRdb re-called the 5' RACE reads through MiXCR, storing one row per CDR3 protein. Of around 700,000 distinct CDR3 sequences listed, approximately 25% are singletons. The same sample was also used in a study of T cells of mothers and their children.

Source material: blood. The receptors were gathered from a boy aged 10-17 years in good health. Both conserved end residues are trimmed from each CDR3.

j_call: TRBJ2-4; v_call: TRBV6-5; cdr3_aa: ASSSTPGRAGDIQY
j_call: TRBJ1-1; v_call: TRBV5-5; cdr3_aa: ASGPGLGGAGTEAF
j_call: TRBJ1-3; v_call: TRBV4-1; cdr3_aa: ARSQFDRGGNTIY
j_call: TRBJ2-2; v_call: TRBV5-1; cdr3_aa: ASSLEGQGAFSSGELF
j_call: TRBJ2-2; v_call: TRBV20-1; cdr3_aa: SATRQGADSGELF
j_call: TRBJ2-2; v_call: TRBV7-3; cdr3_aa: ASSLIGGELF
j_call: TRBJ1-2; v_call: TRBV4-2; cdr3_aa: ASRQIGRDFYTYGYT
j_call: -; v_call: TRBV6-2/TRBV6-3; cdr3_aa: ASSTSGTATYEQY
j_call: TRBJ2-2; v_call: TRBV3-1; cdr3_aa: ASRPNRGNTGELF
j_call: TRBJ2-7; v_call: TRBV27; cdr3_aa: ATGSLANEQY
j_call: TRBJ2-7; v_call: TRBV6-2/TRBV6-3; cdr3_aa: ASSRGLAPDEQY
j_call: TRBJ2-7; v_call: TRBV9; cdr3_aa: ASSEGTQDIEQY
j_call: TRBJ2-1; v_call: TRBV24-1; cdr3_aa: ATSTAFGEQF
j_call: TRBJ2-1; v_call: TRBV3-1; cdr3_aa: ACSPPTWSGRASYNEQF
j_call: TRBJ2-4; v_call: TRBV5-1; cdr3_aa: ASSSGQEINIQY
j_call: TRBJ2-7; v_call: TRBV3-1; cdr3_aa: ASSQAADTSYEQY
j_call: -; v_call: TRBV7-7; cdr3_aa: ASSSPPDNEQF
j_call: TRBJ2-5; v_call: TRBV4-1; cdr3_aa: ASSRLGLAAETQY
j_call: TRBJ1-1; v_call: TRBV6-5; cdr3_aa: ASIEQGVVSEAF
j_call: TRBJ1-1; v_call: TRBV12-3/TRBV12-4; cdr3_aa: ASSFGAGAF
j_call: TRBJ2-1; v_call: TRBV12-3/TRBV12-4; cdr3_aa: ASSSSSGIISSYNEQF
j_call: TRBJ2-5; v_call: TRBV7-9; cdr3_aa: ASTGIRRGGETQY
j_call: TRBJ2-1; v_call: TRBV29-1; cdr3_aa: SVDQGNGQF
j_call: TRBJ2-3; v_call: TRBV11-2; cdr3_aa: ASSLTVTHTDTQY
j_call: TRBJ1-1; v_call: TRBV19; cdr3_aa: ASRTPQGLNTEAF
j_call: TRBJ2-3; v_call: TRBV6-1; cdr3_aa: AISRTYSGSGTDTQY
j_call: TRBJ1-2; v_call: TRBV7-9; cdr3_aa: ASSLGGDRHGYT
j_call: TRBJ2-3; v_call: TRBV6-1; cdr3_aa: ASSGLGLPFTDTQY
j_call: TRBJ1-1; v_call: TRBV29-1; cdr3_aa: SVEETAESEAF
j_call: TRBJ2-4; v_call: TRBV9; cdr3_aa: ASSVAGIDIQY
j_call: TRBJ1-2; v_call: TRBV12-3/TRBV12-4; cdr3_aa: ASTSDMPLHGYT
j_call: TRBJ2-1; v_call: TRBV6-2/TRBV6-3; cdr3_aa: ASSYPLDRGNEQF
j_call: TRBJ2-5; v_call: TRBV9; cdr3_aa: ASSVGTGPQETQY
j_call: TRBJ2-3; v_call: TRBV5-6; cdr3_aa: ASSLVAGGPGDTQY
j_call: TRBJ2-7; v_call: TRBV4-1; cdr3_aa: ASSALGGFEQY
j_call: -; v_call: TRBV5-1; cdr3_aa: ASSLALLGGDEQF
j_call: TRBJ2-2; v_call: TRBV13; cdr3_aa: ASSLYSTGANTGELF
j_call: TRBJ2-2; v_call: TRBV4-1; cdr3_aa: ASRYSSQEGELF
j_call: TRBJ2-5; v_call: TRBV6-5; cdr3_aa: ASSYEGLVQETQY
j_call: TRBJ2-2; v_call: TRBV20-1; cdr3_aa: SATKRNTGELF
j_call: TRBJ2-1; v_call: TRBV20-1; cdr3_aa: SASEGTAYYNEQF
j_call: TRBJ2-3; v_call: TRBV7-3; cdr3_aa: ASSITLTDTQY
j_call: TRBJ2-1; v_call: TRBV3-1; cdr3_aa: ASSQDLTGRSYNEQF
j_call: TRBJ2-2; v_call: TRBV29-1; cdr3_aa: SVEKGNTGELF
j_call: TRBJ2-2; v_call: TRBV5-1; cdr3_aa: ASSLDPRQDTGELF
j_call: TRBJ2-3; v_call: TRBV12-3/TRBV12-4; cdr3_aa: ASRPSGNTDTQY
j_call: TRBJ2-7; v_call: TRBV7-2; cdr3_aa: ASSLGLERTWAEQY
j_call: TRBJ2-7; v_call: TRBV5-1; cdr3_aa: ASSLGLGQGRSEQY
j_call: TRBJ2-4; v_call: TRBV3-1; cdr3_aa: ASNQRQGYAHIQY
j_call: TRBJ1-2; v_call: TRBV29-1; cdr3_aa: SVVKGRAYRGYT
j_call: TRBJ2-5; v_call: TRBV2; cdr3_aa: ASSEGEYQETQY
j_call: TRBJ2-5; v_call: TRBV6-2/TRBV6-3; cdr3_aa: ASSSEGRETQY
j_call: TRBJ2-4; v_call: TRBV7-9; cdr3_aa: ASSRLRESKNIQY
j_call: TRBJ1-1; v_call: TRBV2; cdr3_aa: ASSDANTEAF
j_call: TRBJ1-4; v_call: TRBV27; cdr3_aa: ASTSLGTGGEGTNEKLF
j_call: TRBJ2-7; v_call: TRBV5-1; cdr3_aa: ASSLDSRSRDEQY
j_call: TRBJ1-6; v_call: TRBV3-1; cdr3_aa: ASSQGGGYNSPLH
j_call: TRBJ2-3; v_call: TRBV11-2; cdr3_aa: ATALGRGPRDTQY